The 28 T cell receptor beta chains below come from one sample, sequenced in a study of early T cells in non-severe SARS-CoV-2 infection. MiXCR, run by TCRdb on the 5' RACE reads, gives a single entry per CDR3 protein. This repertoire shows 60,000 to 90,000 distinct CDR3 sequences, roughly 9.6% found once; its top ten account for about 4.8%. Specimen: whole blood. The source is an adult who was a healthcare worker with PCR-confirmed SARS-CoV-2 infection or an uninfected control (not recorded which).

The table lists this clonotype with many counts. This chain uses TRBV19 with TRBJ1-5; a possible D gene is TRBD1 (6 bases). This CDR3 spans 14 amino acids. V was shortened by 5 bases and J by 3 bases, with 11 bases between the two germline ends. Germline V gene lookup returns CDR1 LNHDA and CDR2 SQIVND (reference sequence). The CDR3 nucleotides are TGTGCCAGTAGTTTACAGGGATCCAATCAGCCCCAGCATTTT. Encoded protein: CASSLQGSNQPQHF.

V gene TRBV29-1 combines with J gene TRBJ1-4; D is perhaps TRBD1 (5 bases). Germline CDR1 reads SQVTM; CDR2 reads ANQGSEA. V was shortened by 7 bases and J by 3 bases, with 9 bases between the two germline ends. This CDR3 has 12 amino acids. DNA of the CDR3: TGCAGCGATTCGGGGCCTAATGAAAAACTGTTTTTT. This translates into CSDSGPNEKLFF.

This clonotype has at least ten counts. The chain is built from TRBV9 and TRBJ2-6; D unresolved. The length of the CDR3 is 15 residues. Germline V gene data show CDR1 as SGDLS and CDR2 as YYNGEE. Trimming shortened V by 3 bases and J by 2 bases, and 9 bases separated the two germline ends. In DNA form, the CDR3 reads TGTGCCAGCAGCGCAATATCGACTGGGGCCAACGTCCTGACTTTC. This translates into CASSAISTGANVLTF.

The chain recombines TRBV28 with TRBJ1-2, with 9 nucleotides matching TRBD1. Losses at the gene ends were 5 bases for V and 5 bases for J; bases not matched to a gene: 15. This CDR3 region has 17 residues. CDR1 is MDHEN, CDR2 SYDVKM, per germline. Written as DNA, the CDR3 is TGTGCCAGCAGTCCTACCCTAGGGACAGGGAATTATTATGGCTACACCTTC. This translates into CASSPTLGTGNYYGYTF.

V is TRBV20-1 and J is TRBJ2-3; 7 bases are a match to TRBD2. After removal of 8 bases from V and 2 bases from J, the junction contained 16 bases not matched to a gene. The germline V gene has CDR1 DFQATT and CDR2 SNEGSKA (reference sequence). The CDR3 loop spans 16 amino acids. In DNA, the CDR3 is TGCAGTCTCACGGGCTATTCTAGCGGCTACACAGATACGCAGTATTTT. Its translation: CSLTGYSSGYTDTQYF.

In its sample, this clonotype was seen a few times. The rearrangement joins TRBV20-1 to TRBJ2-3, with TRBD1 matching 7 bases. CDR3 length: 18 amino acids. With V trimmed by 3 bases and J by 1 base, 16 bases remained unmatched. Germline CDR1 is DFQATT and CDR2 is SNEGSKA (reference sequence). CDR3 loop: CSASSFTDRARGTDTQYF. The DNA for the CDR3 is TGCAGTGCTAGCTCGTTTACTGACAGGGCCCGCGGCACAGATACGCAGTATTTT.

This clonotype was recorded at least ten times. The V and J genes are TRBV10-3 and TRBJ2-7; TRBD1 matches at 8 bases. The CDR3 has 13 amino acids. Losses at the gene ends were 4 bases for V and 6 bases for J; bases not matched to a gene: 5. Germline V gene data show CDR1 as ENHRY and CDR2 as SYGVKD. Here the CDR3 reads CAISVQGEGEQYF. The CDR3 nucleotides are TGTGCCATCAGTGTACAGGGGGAAGGCGAGCAGTACTTC.

The sample holds many counts of this clonotype. The gene calls are TRBV6-2 or TRBV6-3 and TRBJ2-3; possible D gene TRBD2, 6 bases. V was trimmed by 0 bases and J by 3 bases, leaving 13 bases between them. The germline V gene has CDR1 MNHEY and CDR2 SVGEGT. The CDR3 sequence is 16 residues long. CDR3 DNA sequence: TGTGCCAGCAGTTACTCTTCCCGGGGGAGAACAGATACGCAGTATTTT. Translating gives CASSYSSRGRTDTQYF.

This clonotype was seen at least ten times. The V and J genes are TRBV18 and TRBJ2-5; D not resolved. Trimming shortened V by 4 bases and J by 5 bases, and 11 bases separated the two germline ends. Germline CDR1 reads KGHSH; CDR2 reads LQKENI. This CDR3 has 13 residues. The CDR3 reads CASSLDFRETQYF. CDR3 DNA sequence: TGTGCCAGCTCACTAGACTTTCGGGAGACCCAGTACTTC. Together with reference TRBV18 and TRBJ2-5, the CDR3 gives the full variable domain: NAGVMQNPRHLVRRRGQEARLRCSPMKGHSHVYWYRQLPEEGLKFMVYLQKENIIDESGMPKERFSAEFPKEGPSILRIQQVVRGDSAAYFCASSLDFRETQYFGPGTRLLVL.

The chain employs TRBV30 and TRBJ2-7, with 11 positions matching TRBD1. J was trimmed by 2 bases and V by 2 bases; bases with no gene match: 2. This CDR3 has 14 amino acids. Germline assignment: CDR1 GTSNPN and CDR2 SVGIG (reference sequence). CDR3 nucleotides: TGTGCCTGGAGTCGGACAGGGGGCCCCTACGAGCAGTACTTC. Amino acids: CAWSRTGGPYEQYF.

This rearrangement joins TRBV20-1 to TRBJ2-3; 14 bases are shared with TRBD2. The V gene end was trimmed by 3 bases and the J gene end by 0 bases; junction bases not matched to a gene: 11. CDR3 length: 19 residues. CDR1 and CDR2 from the germline V gene are DFQATT and SNEGSKA (reference sequence). CDR3 bases: TGCAGTGCTAGGTCCTCCAGGACTAGCGGGAGGACGAGCACAGATACGCAGTATTTT. It codes for CSARSSRTSGRTSTDTQYF.

The chain uses TRBV7-2 and TRBJ2-2; D is possibly TRBD1 (6 bases). The CDR3 has 15 amino acids. The V and J ends lost 6 bases and 1 base respectively, with 12 bases between them. Germline CDR1 is SGHTA and CDR2 is FQGNSA. CDR3 DNA sequence: TGTGCCAGCAGGACAGGCCAGCAGAACACCGGGGAGCTGTTTTTT. This encodes CASRTGQQNTGELFF.

This clonotype appeared a few times. The chain employs TRBV20-1 and TRBJ1-2; the match to TRBD1 covers 7 bases. Germline trimming cut 0 bases from V and 6 bases from J; bases unmatched to any gene: 4. Germline V lookup: CDR1 DFQATT, CDR2 SNEGSKA (reference sequence). The CDR3 runs to 13 residues. CDR3 amino acids: CSAREGGWDGYTF. CDR3 nucleotides: TGCAGTGCTAGAGAAGGGGGCTGGGATGGCTACACCTTC.

In its sample, this clonotype was seen a few times. The V call is TRBV12-3 or TRBV12-4, the J call TRBJ2-7; 9 nucleotides align to TRBD1. V lost 5 bases and J lost 4; bases outside the gene matches: 9. The CDR3 has 15 amino acids. In DNA form, the CDR3 reads TGTGCCAGCAGTACCCCGGGACAGGGAACATACGAGCAGTACTTC. Encoded protein: CASSTPGQGTYEQYF.

The sample holds many counts of this clonotype. V gene TRBV18 combines with J gene TRBJ2-1; D is possibly TRBD1 or TRBD2 (5 bases each). The V gene's germline CDR1 is KGHSH and CDR2 LQKENI. V was pared by 0 bases and J by 3 bases, with 12 bases between. The CDR3 contains 16 residues. Here the CDR3 reads CASSPPTGPRYNEQFF. CDR3 sequence (DNA): TGTGCCAGCTCACCACCTACGGGACCCCGCTACAATGAGCAGTTCTTC.

This clonotype has at least ten counts. The CDR3 nucleotides read TGTGCCTGGAGTCTAGAGAGGTACGATGAGCAGTTCTTC. This codes for CAWSLERYDEQFF. The chain couples TRBV30 to TRBJ2-1; D is unclear. The V end was cut by 2 bases, the J end by 8 bases, with 13 bases between. This CDR3 is built from 13 residues. Germline CDR1 GTSNPN, CDR2 SVGIG (reference sequence). The variable domain in full, with the rest retrieved from reference TRBV30 and TRBJ2-1, is SQTIHQWPATLVQPVGSPLSLECTVEGTSNPNLYWYRQAAGRGLQLLFYSVGIGQISSEVPQNLSASRPQDRQFILSSKKLLLSDSGFYLCAWSLERYDEQFFGPGTRLTVL.

This clonotype was recorded many times. The chain carries TRBV29-1 and TRBJ1-1; D ambiguous. The CDR3 extends over 13 amino acids. V was clipped by 0 bases and J by 10 bases, with 15 bases between them. Germline loops: CDR1 SQVTM, CDR2 ANQGSEA. The CDR3 DNA reads TGCAGCGTTGAAGAACCCTCCACGTTCGGAGCTTTCTTT. Translated: CSVEEPSTFGAFF.

This clonotype was observed at least ten times. The chain couples TRBV7-3 to TRBJ1-6; D gene unclear. This CDR3 region has 13 residues. V shed 2 bases and J shed 2 bases, with 1 base lying between them. Germline V gives CDR1 SGHTA, CDR2 FQGTGA. The CDR3 nucleotides are TGTGCCAGCAGCTTAGCCTATAATTCACCCCTCCACTTT. It is translated as CASSLAYNSPLHF.

This clonotype was counted many times. As DNA, the CDR3 is TGTGCCAGCAGCTGGACCGCGACAGCCTTTAACATTCAGTACTTC. Its protein is CASSWTATAFNIQYF. V gene TRBV7-9 combines with J gene TRBJ2-4, with TRBD1 as a possible D gene (5 bases). Germline V gene lookup returns CDR1 SEHNR and CDR2 FQNEAQ (reference sequence). The CDR3 length is 15 residues. The V end lost 4 bases, the J end lost 7 bases, and 17 bases lay between the germline ends.

The J gene is TRBJ1-2, the V gene TRBV5-1; unclear D gene. CDR3 length: 14 residues. V dropped 4 bases and J dropped 6 bases, with 16 bases sitting between them. The germline CDR1 and CDR2 sequences are SGHRS and YFSETQ. The CDR3 region is CASSQPDSGDGYTF. CDR3 DNA sequence: TGCGCCAGCAGCCAACCTGACTCCGGGGATGGCTACACCTTC. The full variable domain, in which reference TRBV5-1 and TRBJ1-2 provide the parts outside the CDR3, is KAGVTQTPRYLIKTRGQQVTLSCSPISGHRSVSWYQQTPGQGLQFLFEYFSETQRNKGNFPGRFSGRQFSNSRSEMNVSTLELGDSALYLCASSQPDSGDGYTFGSGTRLTVV.

This clonotype appeared a few times. The chain is built from TRBV7-9 and TRBJ1-2; D ambiguous. V lost 4 bases and J lost 2, with 11 bases in between. This CDR3 spans 14 amino acids. The germline V gene has CDR1 SEHNR and CDR2 FQNEAQ (reference sequence). The CDR3 nucleotides are TGTGCCAGCAGCTCCCCTGACCTAAACTATGGCTACACCTTC. This gives the protein CASSSPDLNYGYTF.

The rearrangement uses TRBV4-2 and TRBJ2-3; no clear D. V shed 0 bases and J shed 6 bases, with 10 bases lying between them. This CDR3 contains 14 residues. Germline assignment: CDR1 LGHNA and CDR2 YNFKEQ. CDR3 residues: CASSQDLGTDTQYF. The CDR3 DNA follows: TGTGCCAGCAGCCAAGACCTAGGAACGGATACGCAGTATTTT.

This clonotype was seen many times. The V gene is TRBV3-1, the J gene TRBJ1-3; 7 nucleotides agree with TRBD1. The CDR3 contains 16 residues. The V gene's germline CDR1 is LGHDT and CDR2 YNNKEL (reference sequence). Unmatched junction bases numbered 8, after V lost 3 bases and J lost 3 bases. CDR3 protein: CASSHLGTVLGNTIYF. DNA of the CDR3: TGTGCCAGCAGCCACCTAGGGACAGTTCTTGGAAACACCATATATTTT.

This clonotype was recorded a few times. The chain joins TRBV28 to TRBJ2-5, with D possibly TRBD1 on 6 matching bases. The V gene lost 6 bases and the J gene lost 5 bases, with 19 bases spanning the gap. CDR1 is MDHEN, CDR2 SYDVKM, per germline. The CDR3 consists of 15 residues. In DNA, the CDR3 is TGTGCCAGCAGATCAAGGGGGACCCTCGCTGAGACCCAGTACTTC. The encoded protein is CASRSRGTLAETQYF.

In its sample, this clonotype was seen a few times. This rearrangement joins TRBV7-3 to TRBJ2-3; TRBD1 agrees at 7 bases. Per the germline V gene, CDR1 is SGHTA and CDR2 is FQGTGA. This CDR3 has 14 residues. J was trimmed by 8 bases and V by 4 bases; bases with no gene match: 9. CDR3 loop: CASSSIRQGSTQYF. The CDR3 bases are TGTGCCAGCAGCTCAATACGACAGGGTAGTACGCAGTATTTT.

This clonotype has a count of ten or more. The chain carries TRBV20-1 and TRBJ2-7, with 8 bases matching TRBD2. With 5 bases clipped from V and 3 bases from J, the junction kept 9 bases outside the gene matches. The germline V gene encodes CDR1 DFQATT and CDR2 SNEGSKA (reference sequence). The CDR3 has 14 amino acids. The CDR3 region is CSALLAVKNYEQYF. CDR3 DNA sequence: TGCAGTGCTTTACTAGCGGTCAAGAACTACGAGCAGTACTTC.

Comment on this clonotype: The conserved phenylalanine or tryptophan is not found at the CDR3 terminus, so this likely reflects a read error. The DNA is left out, because the CDR3 cannot be placed on it with certainty; the CDR3 is given as TCRdb lists it. The rearrangement joins TRBV5-4 to TRBJ2-1; the D call TRBD2 from the table was never checked on the DNA. Termini included, the CDR3 measures 14 amino acids. Germline CDR1 reads SGHNT; CDR2 reads YYREEE (reference sequence). The CDR3 spells CGSSLSPLTSGRFI.

This chain connects TRBV28 to TRBJ2-7; 12 nucleotides line up with TRBD2. The V segment lost 2 bases and the J segment 7 bases; nucleotides outside the gene matches: 6. Germline V gives CDR1 MDHEN, CDR2 SYDVKM. This CDR3 contains 15 residues. This CDR3 is CASSLTSGLAGEQYF. CDR3 nucleotides: TGTGCCAGCAGTTTAACATCCGGACTAGCGGGAGAGCAGTACTTC.